This T cell receptor beta chain stems from a study of T cells in Graves' hyperthyroidism and ophthalmopathy. V was shortened by 1 base and J by 6 bases, with 12 bases between the two germline ends. The CDR3 runs to 15 residues. CDR1 is SGHAT, CDR2 FQNNGV, per germline. The CDR3 regions of TCR beta were amplified from RNA transcripts. The HTBI primer set served for first-round RT-PCR of the TCR CDR3. A single record per CDR3 protein comes from TCRdb applying MiXCR to the multiplex PCR reads. The sample includes a few hundred thousand distinct CDR3 sequences, 15% of them seen just once. This clonotype came up many times.

The material sequenced was blood. This rearrangement joins TRBV11-2 to TRBJ2-2; D might be TRBD2 (6 bases). This TCR derives from a woman in her 30s with Graves' hyperthyroidism. CDR3 DNA sequence: TGTGCCAGCAGCTTAGTTAGCGGAACACCCGGGGAGCTGTTTTTT. Translation: CASSLVSGTPGELFF.